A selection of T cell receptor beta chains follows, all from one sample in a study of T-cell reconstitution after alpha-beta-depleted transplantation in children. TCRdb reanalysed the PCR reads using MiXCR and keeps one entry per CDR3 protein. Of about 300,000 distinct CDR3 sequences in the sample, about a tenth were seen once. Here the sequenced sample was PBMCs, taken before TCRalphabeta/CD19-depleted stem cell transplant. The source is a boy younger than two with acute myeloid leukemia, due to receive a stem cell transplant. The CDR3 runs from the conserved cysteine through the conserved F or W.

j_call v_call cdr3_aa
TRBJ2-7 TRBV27 CASSLSGLAVPPYEQYF
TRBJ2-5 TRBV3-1 CASSLMTGDETQYF
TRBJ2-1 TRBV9 CASSSGVGLAGNNEQFF
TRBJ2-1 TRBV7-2 CASSLEGLAGGNEQFF
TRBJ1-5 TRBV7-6 CASSPLGQGNQPQHF
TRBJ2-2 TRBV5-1 CASSRTGQGTGELFF
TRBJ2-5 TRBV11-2 CASSLEPGRIKETQYF
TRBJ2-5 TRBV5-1 CASSSRDFEETQYF
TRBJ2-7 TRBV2 CASSEAPRYEQYF
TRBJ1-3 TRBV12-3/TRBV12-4 CASSPGAFINSGNTIYF
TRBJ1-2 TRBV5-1 CASSLERGNNYGYTF
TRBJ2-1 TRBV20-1 CSARAGGAYNEQFF
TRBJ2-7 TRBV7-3 CASSLTPTGAYEQYF
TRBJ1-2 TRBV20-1 CSARRAWGNYGYTF
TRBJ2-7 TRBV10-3 CAISEARAGGSYEQYF
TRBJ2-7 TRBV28 CASSHRLAPTYEQYF
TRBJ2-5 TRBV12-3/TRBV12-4 CASSFYAGRKETQYF
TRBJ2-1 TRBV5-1 CASSLVGTGGQWQFF
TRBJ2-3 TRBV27 CASSFAGTVGDTQYF